This T cell receptor (beta chain) was sequenced in a study of early T cells in non-severe SARS-CoV-2 infection. As part of library construction, unique molecular identifiers were attached to individual cDNA molecules. MiXCR, run by TCRdb on the 5' RACE reads, gives a single entry per CDR3 protein. The table lists under 75,000 distinct CDR3 sequences, roughly 13% of them singletons. Germline assignment: CDR1 MNHEY and CDR2 SMNVEV (reference sequence). Trimming stripped 5 bases from V and 0 bases from J, with 17 bases between. There are 16 residues in the CDR3. Sequencing was performed on whole blood. The sequence was collected from an adult who was a healthcare worker with PCR-confirmed SARS-CoV-2 infection or an uninfected control (not recorded which). V gene TRBV27 combines with J gene TRBJ2-7; the D gene is possibly TRBD2 (6 bases). The CDR3 spells CASSTPGRESSYEQYF. CDR3 sequence (DNA): TGTGCCAGCAGTACGCCCGGGAGAGAGAGCTCCTACGAGCAGTACTTC.